These 11 T cell receptor beta chains came from one sample sequenced in a study of blood T cell repertoires in COVID-19. Here immunoSEQ multiplex PCR was the method, and the copy in TCRdb shows in-frame clones only, minus some. The table records roughly 260,000 clones, 82% of them present only once. Sequencing was performed on peripheral blood. These receptor sequences come from a woman in her seventies with acute or convalescent COVID-19.

The chain employs TRBV20-1 and TRBJ1-2; D is uncertain. Germline V CDR1 and CDR2: DFQATT, SNEGSKA (reference sequence). This CDR3 is built from 12 residues. V gave up 3 bases and J gave up 3 bases, with 8 bases separating them. The CDR3 reads CSASPADYGYTF. The CDR3 region has the DNA TGCAGTGCTAGTCCGGCGGACTATGGCTACACCTTC.

The chain carries TRBV6-5 and TRBJ1-2; a possible D gene is TRBD1 (5 bases). This CDR3 is built from 14 residues. Germline CDR1 and CDR2: MNHEY and SVGAGI. V lost 7 bases, J lost 7 bases, and 19 bases lay in between. The CDR3, as DNA: TGTGCCAGCAAGGGTGGCGGGGGGGTCCTTGGCTACACCTTC. This translates into CASKGGGGVLGYTF.

This clone was counted once. The rearrangement joins TRBV5-1 to TRBJ1-2; TRBD1 agrees at 8 bases. The CDR3 is 18 amino acids. Losses at the gene ends were 0 bases for V and 2 bases for J; bases not matched to a gene: 12. In germline, CDR1 is SGHRS, CDR2 YFSETQ. The CDR3 here is CASSLGMGTGDPNYGYTF. The CDR3 DNA is TGCGCCAGCAGCTTGGGGATGGGGACAGGCGATCCGAACTATGGCTACACCTTC.

The chain carries TRBV19 and TRBJ2-7; tentative D call: TRBD2 (5 bases). CDR3 length: 16 residues. In germline, CDR1 is LNHDA, CDR2 SQIVND (reference sequence). V was clipped by 4 bases and J by 3 bases, with 19 bases between them. CDR3 bases: TGTGCCAGTAGTACCCAGAACGGGGTCCGGGGCTACGAGCAGTACTTC. As protein: CASSTQNGVRGYEQYF.

The V and J genes are TRBV4-3 and TRBJ1-1; 9 bases agree with TRBD1. This CDR3 region has 15 residues. Trimming took 1 base from V and 6 from J; bases not matched to a gene: 6. Per germline, CDR1 LGHNA and CDR2 YSLEER. CDR3 DNA: TGCGCCAGCAGCCAAGCTGGACAGGGGTCCGCTGAAGCTTTCTTT. Protein sequence: CASSQAGQGSAEAFF.

The chain links TRBV9 to TRBJ1-1; possibly TRBD1 for D (5 bases). The CDR3 is 15 amino acids. Germline V gene sequence: CDR1 SGDLS, CDR2 YYNGEE. Trimming removed 6 bases from V and 4 bases from J, with 19 bases in between. The chain's CDR3 is CASNMGRRGATEAFF. The CDR3 bases are TGTGCCAGCAACATGGGGAGGAGGGGCGCCACTGAAGCTTTCTTT.

The chain recombines TRBV3-1 (or the pseudogene TRBV3-2) with TRBJ1-2; a possible D gene is TRBD1 (5 bases). The CDR3 has 14 residues. Germline V CDR1 and CDR2: LGHDT, YNNKEL (reference sequence). V lost 5 bases, J lost 4 bases, and 14 bases lay in between. The CDR3, as DNA: TGTGCCAGCAGCTCTTCGGGGGGGAGCTATGGCTACACCTTC. Translated: CASSSSGGSYGYTF.

The CDR3 region has the DNA TGTGCCAGCAGCACCATCGACAGCTTGAACACTGAAGCTTTCTTT. Translating gives CASSTIDSLNTEAFF. This chain links TRBV7-8 with TRBJ1-1, with D possibly being TRBD1 (5 bases). The CDR3 extends over 15 amino acids. Germline V gene data show CDR1 as SGHVS and CDR2 as FQNEAQ. The germline V and J ends were trimmed by 5 bases and 0 bases, with 13 bases remaining between them.

The chain employs TRBV6-5 and TRBJ1-1; D might be TRBD1 (6 bases). CDR3 length: 13 residues. Trimming removed 10 bases at V and 9 bases at J, with 21 bases between. Germline V lookup: CDR1 MNHEY, CDR2 SVGAGI. CDR3 amino acids: CANMDETGIKAFF. The CDR3, as DNA: TGTGCCAACATGGACGAGACAGGAATAAAAGCTTTCTTT.

CDR3 DNA sequence: TGCGCCACCCGACGCTTTCTCCCCGGAAGGGGCACTGAAGCTTTCTTT. Translation: CATRRFLPGRGTEAFF. V is TRBV10-2 and J is TRBJ1-1, with TRBD1 as a possible D gene (5 bases). The CDR3 is 16 residues long. The V and J ends lost 10 bases and 4 bases respectively, with 25 bases between them. CDR1 is WSHSY, CDR2 SAAADI, per germline.

The rearrangement uses TRBV6-2 or TRBV6-3 and TRBJ1-1; possibly TRBD1 for D (6 bases). CDR3 length: 16 residues. Trimming took 2 bases from V and 0 from J, leaving 13 bases between them. CDR1 and CDR2 from the germline V gene are MNHEY and SVGEGT. CDR3: CASSYAGVGMNTEAFF. DNA of the CDR3: TGTGCCAGCAGTTACGCAGGGGTTGGCATGAACACTGAAGCTTTCTTT.